This passage covers 24 T cell receptor beta chains from one sample sequenced in a study of CD8+CD57+ T cells in acquired aplastic anemia (dated by TCRdb to the late 2010s). The run used an Illumina HiSeq 2000. Genomic DNA served as template for TCR beta VDJ combination and CDR3 sequence profiling. The public sequencing data were trimmed at Q25 with fastp and processed into clonotypes with MiXCR by TCRdb, which kept only in-frame beta chains. Each CDR3 protein appears once, grouped with its most common genes and DNA. This sample is represented by about 220,000 distinct CDR3 sequences; 34% of them were singletons. 1% to 1.3% of the sample belongs to the ten largest clones. Sequencing input: sorted CD4+, CD8+, or CD8+CD57+ T cells (not recorded which) from PBMCs. These receptors came from a human donor in good health, serving as a control.

The chain couples TRBV2 to TRBJ1-5, with TRBD1 as a possible D gene (6 bases). This CDR3 has 15 residues. V lost 5 bases and J lost 3, with 14 bases in between. Germline V lookup: CDR1 SNHLY, CDR2 FYNNEI. The CDR3 DNA is TGTGCCAGCAGTCCACTCGGACAGCCCAATCAGCCCCAGCATTTT. This codes for CASSPLGQPNQPQHF.

The sample holds a few counts of this clonotype. V gene TRBV28 combines with J gene TRBJ2-3; 11 positions agree with TRBD2. The V segment lost 1 base and the J segment 6 bases; nucleotides outside the gene matches: 6. CDR3 size: 16 residues. Germline V gene lookup returns CDR1 MDHEN and CDR2 SYDVKM. CDR3 DNA: TGTGCCAGCAGTTTATTGACTAGCGGGACCAGCGATACGCAGTATTTT. It yields the protein CASSLLTSGTSDTQYF.

This clonotype was observed a few times. The chain couples TRBV24-1 to TRBJ1-5; D is undetermined. In germline, CDR1 is KGHDR, CDR2 SFDVKD. V was shortened by 5 bases and J by 14 bases, with 15 bases between the two germline ends. CDR3 length equals 12 residues. CDR3 region: CATSVWDSNEHF. The CDR3 DNA reads TGTGCCACCAGTGTGTGGGATAGCAATGAGCATTTT.

This clonotype appeared a few times. The genes are TRBV9 and TRBJ1-3; D gene uncertain. From germline, CDR1 is SGDLS and CDR2 YYNGEE. The V and J ends lost 0 bases and 0 bases respectively, with 13 bases between them. This CDR3 region has 17 residues. CDR3 region: CASSVATGTVSGNTIYF. CDR3 sequence (DNA): TGTGCCAGCAGCGTAGCTACGGGCACCGTCTCTGGAAACACCATATATTTT.

This clonotype showed up many times. For the CDR3, the DNA is TGTGCCAGTAGTATAGATTCTAGCAGAAGGTGGCAGTTCTTC. Its translation is CASSIDSSRRWQFF. V usage is TRBV19 and J usage is TRBJ2-1, with D perhaps TRBD2 (5 bases). The CDR3 length is 14 residues. Germline V CDR1 and CDR2: LNHDA, SQIVND (reference sequence). V dropped 0 bases and J dropped 12 bases, with 15 bases sitting between them. Filled out from reference TRBV19 and TRBJ2-1, the complete variable domain reads DGGITQSPKYLFRKEGQNVTLSCEQNLNHDAMYWYRQDPGQGLRLIYYSQIVNDFQKGDIAEGYSVSREKKESFPLTVTSAQKNPTAFYLCASSIDSSRRWQFFGPGTRLTVL.

Ten or more counts support this clonotype. DNA of the CDR3: TGTGCCAGCAGCCCCTCCTCTGGAAACACCATATATTTT. It is translated as CASSPSSGNTIYF. The V call is TRBV7-7, the J call TRBJ1-3; D is uncertain. Germline loops: CDR1 SSHAT, CDR2 FNYEAQ (reference sequence). This CDR3 has 13 amino acids. Between the trimmed V and J ends, which lost 5 bases and 0 bases, there was a span of 5 bases. Looking up the rest from reference TRBV7-7 and TRBJ1-3 gives the full variable domain: GAGVSQSPRYKVTKRGQDVTLRCDPISSHATLYWYQQALGQGPEFLTYFNYEAQPDKSGLPSDRFSAERPEGSISTLTIQRTEQRDSAMYRCASSPSSGNTIYFGEGSWLTVV.

The chain has TRBV2 and TRBJ2-3; D is possibly TRBD2 (6 bases). The CDR3 has 15 amino acids. Germline CDR1 SNHLY, CDR2 FYNNEI. V was clipped by 5 bases and J by 2 bases, with 14 bases between them. In nucleotides, the CDR3 is TGTGCCAGCAGTTTCTCTAGCGACAACACAGATACGCAGTATTTT. Translated: CASSFSSDNTDTQYF. Based on the CDR3 plus reference TRBV2 and TRBJ2-3, the full variable domain is EPEVTQTPSHQVTQMGQEVILRCVPISNHLYFYWYRQILGQKVEFLVSFYNNEISEKSEIFDDQFSVERPDGSNFTLKIRSTKLEDSAMYFCASSFSSDNTDTQYFGPGTRLTVL.

This clonotype was seen only a few times. The chain is built from TRBV30 and TRBJ1-3; D is uncertain. Per the germline V gene, CDR1 is GTSNPN and CDR2 is SVGIG (reference sequence). The CDR3 sequence is 14 residues long. Trimming pared 3 bases from V and 0 bases from J, leaving 9 bases between. The CDR3 DNA follows: TGTGCCTGGAGGATACCGAGCTCTGGAAACACCATATATTTT. This translates into CAWRIPSSGNTIYF.

This clonotype showed up just a few times. This may stem from a read error, because a much larger clone lies one nucleotide away. No conserved phenylalanine or tryptophan ends this CDR3, so it is likely a read error. This chain connects TRBV2 to TRBJ2-5; D is ambiguous. The CDR3 totals 14 residues. Germline CDR1 is SNHLY and CDR2 is FYNNEI. Trimming left V 3 bases short and J 5 bases short, with 13 bases between. DNA of the CDR3: TGTGCCAGCAGTGAGATTGGGATGCAGGAGACCCAGTACCTC. Translating gives CASSEIGMQETQYL.

The rearrangement links TRBV28 to TRBJ2-7; weak D call: TRBD1 (6 bases). The CDR3 is 16 amino acids. The V end lost 4 bases, the J end lost 7 bases, and 23 bases lay between the germline ends. Germline CDR1 MDHEN, CDR2 SYDVKM. The DNA for the CDR3 is TGTGCCAGCAGTTCCACCGGGACACTCACCTACAATGAGCAGTACTTC. Translation: CASSSTGTLTYNEQYF.

This clonotype was observed at least ten times. V is TRBV7-9 and J is TRBJ2-1, with D unclear. The CDR3 has 16 residues. The V end was cut by 1 base, the J end by 1 base, with 11 bases between. Germline values: CDR1 SEHNR, CDR2 FQNEAQ (reference sequence). The CDR3 coding sequence is TGTGCCAGCAGCTTAGTAAAGGTCTCTTCCTACAATGAGCAGTTCTTC. Translating gives CASSLVKVSSYNEQFF.

V gene TRBV20-1 combines with J gene TRBJ2-7, with 7 positions matching TRBD1. This CDR3 is 13 amino acids long. The J segment lost 0 bases and the V segment lost 5 bases, leaving 4 bases of the junction unmatched. Germline CDR1 and CDR2: DFQATT and SNEGSKA (reference sequence). CDR3 nucleotides: TGCAGTGCTGGACAGGCTAGCTCCTACGAGCAGTACTTC. It translates to CSAGQASSYEQYF.

This clonotype was seen a few times. This chain uses TRBV7-9 with TRBJ1-1; tentatively, D is TRBD1 (5 bases). Deletions cut 4 bases from V and 11 bases from J, with 20 bases between. CDR1 is SEHNR, CDR2 FQNEAQ, per germline (reference sequence). CDR3 length: 14 residues. The CDR3 protein is CASSWGSGGFHAFF. CDR3 bases: TGTGCCAGCAGCTGGGGGTCTGGGGGTTTTCATGCTTTCTTT.

The table lists this clonotype with many counts. CDR3 sequence reads: CSARLRGRETQYF. Here the CDR3 DNA reads TGCAGTGCTAGACTCAGGGGTCGGGAGACCCAGTACTTC. The J gene is TRBJ2-5, the V gene TRBV20-1, with D perhaps matching TRBD1 (6 bases). CDR1 is DFQATT and CDR2 is SNEGSKA in the germline V gene (reference sequence). CDR3 length: 13 residues. V gave up 2 bases and J gave up 5 bases, with 12 bases separating them.

This clonotype was found once. The conserved final phenylalanine or tryptophan is absent from the CDR3, which likely points to a read error. The rearrangement links TRBV27 to TRBJ2-1, with 11 positions matching TRBD2. Per the germline V gene, CDR1 is MNHEY and CDR2 is SMNVEV (reference sequence). This CDR3 comprises 17 residues. J gave up 8 bases and V 0 bases, and 9 bases lay outside the gene matches. The chain's CDR3 is CASSLSYTSGSMDEQFL. CDR3 bases: TGTGCCAGCAGTTTATCGTACACTAGCGGGAGTATGGATGAGCAGTTCCTC.

This clonotype showed up many times. The V gene is TRBV5-1, the J gene TRBJ2-7; TRBD1 matches 9 bases. Germline CDR1 SGHRS, CDR2 YFSETQ. The trim removed 3 bases at V and 2 bases at J, leaving 6 bases unmatched. This CDR3 has 15 amino acids. This CDR3 reads CASSSRGTGTYEQYF. The CDR3 nucleotides are TGCGCCAGCAGCTCGAGGGGGACAGGGACCTACGAGCAGTACTTC. Variable domain in full (rest from reference TRBV5-1 and TRBJ2-7): KAGVTQTPRYLIKTRGQQVTLSCSPISGHRSVSWYQQTPGQGLQFLFEYFSETQRNKGNFPGRFSGRQFSNSRSEMNVSTLELGDSALYLCASSSRGTGTYEQYFGPGTRLTVT.

J is TRBJ2-1 and V is TRBV25-1; D possibly matches TRBD1 or TRBD2 (5 bases each). The CDR3 spans 15 residues. CDR1 MGHDK and CDR2 SYGVNS come from the germline V gene. V lost 7 bases and J 0 bases, leaving 13 bases between the germline ends. The CDR3 spells CASNSGRNSYNEQFF. CDR3 nucleotide sequence: TGTGCCAGCAATTCGGGGCGAAACTCCTACAATGAGCAGTTCTTC.

V is TRBV9 and J is TRBJ1-3, with a possible D match to TRBD1 (5 bases). The germline V and J ends were trimmed by 1 base and 4 bases, with 15 bases remaining between them. Germline CDR1 and CDR2: SGDLS and YYNGEE. There are 16 residues in the CDR3. For the CDR3, the DNA is TGTGCCAGCAGCGTAACCCCGGGGGGAGACGGAAACACCATATATTTT. Encoded protein: CASSVTPGGDGNTIYF. Full variable domain (rest looked up from reference TRBV9 and TRBJ1-3): DSGVTQTPKHLITATGQRVTLRCSPRSGDLSVYWYQQSLDQGLQFLIQYYNGEERAKGNILERFSAQQFPDLHSELNLSSLELGDSALYFCASSVTPGGDGNTIYFGEGSWLTVV.

Many counts were recorded for this clonotype. The gene calls are TRBV7-8 and TRBJ1-2; tentative D call: TRBD1 (5 bases). Germline V gives CDR1 SGHVS, CDR2 FQNEAQ. V was cut by 9 bases and J by 8 bases, with 13 bases left in between. The CDR3 totals 11 residues. CDR3: CASSYGDGYTF. Written as DNA, the CDR3 is TGTGCCAGTTCGTATGGGGACGGCTACACCTTC.

This clonotype was found many times. J is TRBJ2-5 and V is TRBV2; D is possibly TRBD2 (5 bases). V lost 8 bases to trimming and J lost 0 bases, with 13 bases between them. This CDR3 is 14 amino acids long. The V gene's germline CDR1 is SNHLY and CDR2 FYNNEI. The DNA for the CDR3 is TGTGCCAGCGGCCTAGCTACCTACCAAGAGACCCAGTACTTC. Its protein is CASGLATYQETQYF.

The sample holds many counts of this clonotype. V and J are TRBV12-3 or TRBV12-4 and TRBJ2-5; TRBD1 aligns across 9 bases. The CDR3 runs to 15 residues. V shed 6 bases and J 5 bases; nucleotides not matched to a gene: 10. DNA of the CDR3: TGTGCCAGCAGGGGGGGACAGGGCTATGCGGAGACCCAGTACTTC. The encoded protein is CASRGGQGYAETQYF.

In this sample, this clonotype turned up many times. The genes are TRBV29-1 and TRBJ2-1, with 9 bases identical to TRBD2. CDR1 SQVTM and CDR2 ANQGSEA come from the germline V gene. This CDR3 region has 16 residues. V shed 7 bases and J 4 bases; nucleotides not matched to a gene: 14. The CDR3 sequence: CSAEDGGGGAYNEQFF. The CDR3 nucleotides read TGCAGCGCTGAGGATGGGGGCGGGGGGGCATACAATGAGCAGTTCTTC.

This clonotype has only a few counts. The V call is TRBV5-1, the J call TRBJ2-7; D possibly corresponds to TRBD2 (6 bases). CDR3 size: 18 residues. CDR1 and CDR2 (germline): SGHRS, YFSETQ. Trimming stripped 3 bases from V and 2 bases from J, with 24 bases between. CDR3 coding DNA: TGCGCCAGCAGCTCGGTTATTGCGGGACTTACTAAACCCTACGAGCAGTACTTC. Translated, it gives CASSSVIAGLTKPYEQYF.

The genes are TRBV5-1 and TRBJ1-2; TRBD1 matches at 8 bases. V dropped 3 bases and J dropped 2; count of bases not matched to a gene: 6. This CDR3 comprises 15 residues. CDR1 and CDR2 from the germline V gene are SGHRS and YFSETQ. The CDR3 here is CASSSSTGENYGYTF. CDR3 DNA sequence: TGCGCCAGCAGCTCATCGACAGGGGAAAACTATGGCTACACCTTC.